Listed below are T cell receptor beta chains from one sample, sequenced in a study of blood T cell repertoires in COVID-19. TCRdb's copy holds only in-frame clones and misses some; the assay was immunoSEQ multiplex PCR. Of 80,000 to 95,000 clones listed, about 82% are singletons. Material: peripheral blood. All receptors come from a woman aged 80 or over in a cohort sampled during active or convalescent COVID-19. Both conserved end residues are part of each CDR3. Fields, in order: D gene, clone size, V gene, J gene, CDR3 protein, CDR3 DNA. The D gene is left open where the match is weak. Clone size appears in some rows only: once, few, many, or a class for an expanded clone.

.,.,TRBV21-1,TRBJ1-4,CASSPHRDRWEKLFF,TGTGCCAGCAGTCCCCACCGGGACAGATGGGAAAAACTGTTTTTT
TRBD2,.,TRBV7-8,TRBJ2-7,CASSTGLAGIYEQYF,TGTGCCAGCAGCACGGGACTAGCGGGGATCTACGAGCAGTACTTC
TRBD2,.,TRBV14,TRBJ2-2,CASSQELAYTGELFF,TGTGCCAGCAGCCAAGAACTAGCGTACACCGGGGAGCTGTTTTTT
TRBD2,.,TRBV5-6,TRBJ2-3,CASSWTRGVTDTQYF,TGTGCCAGCAGCTGGACTAGGGGCGTCACAGATACGCAGTATTTT
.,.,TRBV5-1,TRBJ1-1,CASSLEQTGKNTEAFF,TGCGCCAGCAGCTTGGAACAGACAGGAAAGAACACTGAAGCTTTCTTT
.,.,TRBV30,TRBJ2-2,CAWTRGNTGELFF,TGTGCCTGGACCAGGGGGAACACCGGGGAGCTGTTTTTT
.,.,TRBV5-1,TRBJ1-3,CASSRGIPGNTIYF,TGCGCCAGCAGTAGAGGGATCCCGGGAAACACCATATATTTT
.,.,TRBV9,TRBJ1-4,CASSAPTDPSEKLFF,TGTGCCAGCAGCGCCCCGACAGACCCAAGTGAAAAACTGTTTTTT
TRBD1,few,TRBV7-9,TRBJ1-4,CASSHSRGLATNEKLFF,TGTGCCAGCAGCCATAGCAGGGGGCTAGCAACTAATGAAAAACTGTTTTTT
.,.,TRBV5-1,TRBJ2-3,CASSLSGGAADTQYF,TGCGCCAGCAGCTTGTCGGGCGGGGCAGCAGATACGCAGTATTTT
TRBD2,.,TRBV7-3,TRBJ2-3,CASSYSSTSGSTDTQYF,TGTGCCAGCAGTTATAGCTCGACTAGCGGGAGCACAGATACGCAGTATTTT
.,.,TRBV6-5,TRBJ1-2,CASILGIDYGYTF,TGTGCCAGCATACTAGGCATCGACTATGGCTACACCTTC
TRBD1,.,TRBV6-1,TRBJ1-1,CASSEIRQGEAFF,TGTGCCAGCAGTGAAATTAGACAGGGAGAAGCTTTCTTT